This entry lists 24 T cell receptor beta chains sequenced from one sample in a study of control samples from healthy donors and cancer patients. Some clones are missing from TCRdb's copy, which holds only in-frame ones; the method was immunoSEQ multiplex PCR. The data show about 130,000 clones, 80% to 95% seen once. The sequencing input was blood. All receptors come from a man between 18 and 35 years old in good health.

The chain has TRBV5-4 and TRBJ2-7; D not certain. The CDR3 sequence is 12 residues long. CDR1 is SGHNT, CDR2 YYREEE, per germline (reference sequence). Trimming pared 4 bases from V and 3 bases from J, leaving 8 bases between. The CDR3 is CASSPVGYEQYF. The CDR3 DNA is TGTGCCAGCAGCCCCGTAGGCTACGAGCAGTACTTC.

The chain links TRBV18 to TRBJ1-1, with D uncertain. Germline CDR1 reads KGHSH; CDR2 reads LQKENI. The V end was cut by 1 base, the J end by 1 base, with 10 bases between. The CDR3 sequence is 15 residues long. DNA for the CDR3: TGTGCCAGCTCACCACGAATAGGCCGGAACACTGAAGCTTTCTTT. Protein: CASSPRIGRNTEAFF.

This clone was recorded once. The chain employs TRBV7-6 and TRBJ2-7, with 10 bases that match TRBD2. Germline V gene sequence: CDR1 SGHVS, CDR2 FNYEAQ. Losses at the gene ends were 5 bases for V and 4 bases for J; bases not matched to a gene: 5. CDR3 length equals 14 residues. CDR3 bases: TGTGCCAGCAGCCAGGGGACTAGCGTATACGAGCAGTACTTC. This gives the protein CASSQGTSVYEQYF.

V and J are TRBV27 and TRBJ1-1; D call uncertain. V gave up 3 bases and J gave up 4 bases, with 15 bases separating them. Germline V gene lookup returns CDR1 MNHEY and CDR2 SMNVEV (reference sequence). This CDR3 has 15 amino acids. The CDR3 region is CASSFLGVGSTEAFF. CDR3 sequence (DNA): TGTGCCAGCAGTTTTTTGGGTGTAGGTAGCACTGAAGCTTTCTTT.

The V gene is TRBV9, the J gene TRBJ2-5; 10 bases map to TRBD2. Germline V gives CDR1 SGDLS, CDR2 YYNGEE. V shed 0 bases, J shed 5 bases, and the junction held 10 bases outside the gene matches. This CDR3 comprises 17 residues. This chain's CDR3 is CASSVGLAGAGGETQYF. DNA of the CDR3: TGTGCCAGCAGCGTAGGTCTAGCGGGGGCGGGAGGGGAGACCCAGTACTTC.

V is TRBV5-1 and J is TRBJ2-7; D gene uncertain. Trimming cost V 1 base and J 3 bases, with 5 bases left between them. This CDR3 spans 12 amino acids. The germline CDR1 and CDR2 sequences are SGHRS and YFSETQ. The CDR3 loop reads CASSLSRYEQYF. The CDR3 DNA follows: TGCGCCAGCAGCTTGTCCCGCTACGAGCAGTACTTC.

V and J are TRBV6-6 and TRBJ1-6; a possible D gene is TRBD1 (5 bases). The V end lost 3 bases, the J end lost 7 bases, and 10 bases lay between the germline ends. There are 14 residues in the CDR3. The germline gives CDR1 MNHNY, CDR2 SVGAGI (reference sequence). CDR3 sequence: CASSYRQGNSPLHF. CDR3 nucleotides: TGTGCCAGCAGTTATCGTCAGGGAAATTCACCCCTCCACTTT.

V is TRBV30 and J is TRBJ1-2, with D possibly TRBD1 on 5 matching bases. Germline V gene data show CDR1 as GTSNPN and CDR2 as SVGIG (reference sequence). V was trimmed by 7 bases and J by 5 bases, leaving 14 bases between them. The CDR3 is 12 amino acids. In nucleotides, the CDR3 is TGTGCCTCTCAGACGGGGGGATATGGCTACACCTTC. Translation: CASQTGGYGYTF.

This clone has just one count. CDR3 residues: CASSLSDEGTNEKLFF. CDR3 nucleotides: TGTGCCAGCAGCTTATCAGATGAGGGAACTAATGAAAAACTGTTTTTT. V usage is TRBV7-9 and J usage is TRBJ1-4; D not certain. Between the trimmed V and J ends, which lost 2 bases and 1 base, there was a span of 11 bases. The CDR3 totals 16 residues. Germline CDR1 SEHNR, CDR2 FQNEAQ (reference sequence).

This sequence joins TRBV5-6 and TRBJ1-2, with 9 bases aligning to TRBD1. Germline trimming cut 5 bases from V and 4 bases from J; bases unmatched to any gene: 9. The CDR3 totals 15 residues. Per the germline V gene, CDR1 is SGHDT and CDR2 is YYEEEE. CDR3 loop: CASSTYRGRIYGYTF. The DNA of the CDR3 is TGTGCCAGCAGTACGTACAGGGGGCGAATCTATGGCTACACCTTC. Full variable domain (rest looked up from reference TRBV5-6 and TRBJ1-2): DAGVTQSPTHLIKTRGQQVTLRCSPKSGHDTVSWYQQALGQGPQFIFQYYEEEERQRGNFPDRFSGHQFPNYSSELNVNALLLGDSALYLCASSTYRGRIYGYTFGSGTRLTVV.

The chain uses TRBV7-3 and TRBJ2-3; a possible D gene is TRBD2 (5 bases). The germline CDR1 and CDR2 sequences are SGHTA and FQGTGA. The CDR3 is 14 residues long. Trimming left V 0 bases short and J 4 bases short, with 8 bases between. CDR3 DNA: TGTGCCAGCAGCTTAACCGTGGGAGCAGATACGCAGTATTTT. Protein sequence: CASSLTVGADTQYF.

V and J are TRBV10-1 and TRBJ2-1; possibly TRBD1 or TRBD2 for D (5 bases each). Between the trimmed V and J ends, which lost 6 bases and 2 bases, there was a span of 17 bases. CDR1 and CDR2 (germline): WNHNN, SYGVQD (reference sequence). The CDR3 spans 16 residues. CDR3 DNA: TGCGCCAGCAGCCCCCCGGGACGAGCCGCCTACAATGAGCAGTTCTTC. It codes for CASSPPGRAAYNEQFF.

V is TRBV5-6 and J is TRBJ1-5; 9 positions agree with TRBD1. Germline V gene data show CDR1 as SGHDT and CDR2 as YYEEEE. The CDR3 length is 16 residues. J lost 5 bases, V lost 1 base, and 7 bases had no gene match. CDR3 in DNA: TGTGCCAGCAGCTTGTGGGGACAGGGAGGAGATCAGCCCCAGCATTTT. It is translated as CASSLWGQGGDQPQHF.

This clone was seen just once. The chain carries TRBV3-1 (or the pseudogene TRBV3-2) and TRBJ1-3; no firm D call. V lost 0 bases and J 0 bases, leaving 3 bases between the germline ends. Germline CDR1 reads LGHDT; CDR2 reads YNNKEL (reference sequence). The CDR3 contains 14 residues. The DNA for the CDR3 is TGTGCCAGCAGCCAAGAGATCTCTGGAAACACCATATATTTT. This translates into CASSQEISGNTIYF.

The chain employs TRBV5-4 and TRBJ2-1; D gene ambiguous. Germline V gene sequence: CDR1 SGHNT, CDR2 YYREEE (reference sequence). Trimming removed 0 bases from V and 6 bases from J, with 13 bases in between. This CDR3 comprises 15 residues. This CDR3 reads CASSLEGSPVNEQFF. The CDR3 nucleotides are TGTGCCAGCAGCTTGGAGGGCTCGCCGGTCAATGAGCAGTTCTTC. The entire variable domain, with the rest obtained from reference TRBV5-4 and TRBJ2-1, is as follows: ETGVTQSPTHLIKTRGQQVTLRCSSQSGHNTVSWYQQALGQGPQFIFQYYREEENGRGNFPPRFSGLQFPNYSSELNVNALELDDSALYLCASSLEGSPVNEQFFGPGTRLTVL.

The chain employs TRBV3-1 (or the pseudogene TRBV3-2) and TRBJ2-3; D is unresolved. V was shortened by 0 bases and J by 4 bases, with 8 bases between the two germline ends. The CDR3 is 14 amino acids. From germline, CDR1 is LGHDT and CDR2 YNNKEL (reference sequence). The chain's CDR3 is CASSQEVSSDTQYF. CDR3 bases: TGTGCCAGCAGCCAAGAGGTTAGCTCAGATACGCAGTATTTT.

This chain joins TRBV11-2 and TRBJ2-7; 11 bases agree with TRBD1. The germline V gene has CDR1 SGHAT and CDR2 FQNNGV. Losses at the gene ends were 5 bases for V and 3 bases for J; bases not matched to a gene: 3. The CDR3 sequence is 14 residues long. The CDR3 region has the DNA TGTGCCAGCAGCCTAGGGACAGGGGGCTACGAGCAGTACTTC. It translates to CASSLGTGGYEQYF.

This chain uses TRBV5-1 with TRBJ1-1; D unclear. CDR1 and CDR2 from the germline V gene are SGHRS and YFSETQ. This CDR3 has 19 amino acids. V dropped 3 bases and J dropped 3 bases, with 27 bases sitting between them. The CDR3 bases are TGCGCCAGCAGCTCGGTTAGTGAGGGTTCCCTGTTCGGGGACACTGAAGCTTTCTTT. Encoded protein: CASSSVSEGSLFGDTEAFF.

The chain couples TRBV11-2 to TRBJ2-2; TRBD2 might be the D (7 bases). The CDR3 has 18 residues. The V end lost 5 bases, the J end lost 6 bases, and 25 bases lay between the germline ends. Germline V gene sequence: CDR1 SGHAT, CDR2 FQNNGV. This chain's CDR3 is CASSPQYVWGGAAGELFF. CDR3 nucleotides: TGTGCCAGCAGCCCACAATACGTTTGGGGGGGGGCCGCCGGGGAGCTGTTTTTT.

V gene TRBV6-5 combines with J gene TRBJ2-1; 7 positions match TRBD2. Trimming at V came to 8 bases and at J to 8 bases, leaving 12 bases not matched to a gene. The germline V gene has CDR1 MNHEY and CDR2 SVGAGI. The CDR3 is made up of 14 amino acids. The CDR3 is CASYRPGGRYEQFF. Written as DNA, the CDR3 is TGTGCCAGCTACCGCCCCGGGGGGAGATATGAGCAGTTCTTC.

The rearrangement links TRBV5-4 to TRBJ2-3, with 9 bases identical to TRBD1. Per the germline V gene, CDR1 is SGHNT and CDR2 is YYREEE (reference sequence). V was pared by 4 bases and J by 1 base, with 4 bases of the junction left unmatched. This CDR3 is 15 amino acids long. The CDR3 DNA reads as TGTGCCAGCAGCCCGGGACAGGGTGGCACAGATACGCAGTATTTT. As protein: CASSPGQGGTDTQYF.

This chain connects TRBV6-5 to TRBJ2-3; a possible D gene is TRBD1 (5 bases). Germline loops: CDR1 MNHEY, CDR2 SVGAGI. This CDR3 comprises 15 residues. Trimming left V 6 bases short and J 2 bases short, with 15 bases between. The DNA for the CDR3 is TGTGCCAGCAGCTTTGGGGCAGGGAACACAGATACGCAGTATTTT. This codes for CASSFGAGNTDTQYF.

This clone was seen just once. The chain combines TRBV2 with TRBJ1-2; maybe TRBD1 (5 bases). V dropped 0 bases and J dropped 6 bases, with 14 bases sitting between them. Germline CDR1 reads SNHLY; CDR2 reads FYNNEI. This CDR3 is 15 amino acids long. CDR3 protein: CASSEARRQKDGYTF. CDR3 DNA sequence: TGTGCCAGCAGTGAAGCCCGGAGACAGAAAGATGGCTACACCTTC.

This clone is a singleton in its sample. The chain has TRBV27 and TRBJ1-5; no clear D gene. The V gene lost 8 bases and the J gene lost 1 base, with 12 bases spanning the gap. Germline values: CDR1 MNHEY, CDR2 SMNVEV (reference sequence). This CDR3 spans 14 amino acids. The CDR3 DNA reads TGTGCCAGCGGTGCCCACCTGAGCAATCAGCCCCAGCATTTT. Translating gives CASGAHLSNQPQHF.